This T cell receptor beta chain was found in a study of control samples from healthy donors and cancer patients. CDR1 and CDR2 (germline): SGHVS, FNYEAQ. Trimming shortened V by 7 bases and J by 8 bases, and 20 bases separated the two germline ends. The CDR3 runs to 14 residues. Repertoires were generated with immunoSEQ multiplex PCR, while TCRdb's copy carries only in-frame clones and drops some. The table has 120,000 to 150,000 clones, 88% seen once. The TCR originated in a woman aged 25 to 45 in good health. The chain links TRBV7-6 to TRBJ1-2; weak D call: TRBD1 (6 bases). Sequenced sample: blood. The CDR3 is CASTMGGAEGGYTF. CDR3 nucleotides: TGTGCCAGCACCATGGGGGGGGCGGAGGGCGGCTACACCTTC. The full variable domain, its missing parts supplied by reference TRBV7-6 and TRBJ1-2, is GAGVSQSPRYKVTKRGQDVALRCDPISGHVSLYWYRQALGQGPEFLTYFNYEAQQDKSGLPNDRFSAERPEGSISTLTIQRTEQRDSAMYRCASTMGGAEGGYTFGSGTRLTVV.